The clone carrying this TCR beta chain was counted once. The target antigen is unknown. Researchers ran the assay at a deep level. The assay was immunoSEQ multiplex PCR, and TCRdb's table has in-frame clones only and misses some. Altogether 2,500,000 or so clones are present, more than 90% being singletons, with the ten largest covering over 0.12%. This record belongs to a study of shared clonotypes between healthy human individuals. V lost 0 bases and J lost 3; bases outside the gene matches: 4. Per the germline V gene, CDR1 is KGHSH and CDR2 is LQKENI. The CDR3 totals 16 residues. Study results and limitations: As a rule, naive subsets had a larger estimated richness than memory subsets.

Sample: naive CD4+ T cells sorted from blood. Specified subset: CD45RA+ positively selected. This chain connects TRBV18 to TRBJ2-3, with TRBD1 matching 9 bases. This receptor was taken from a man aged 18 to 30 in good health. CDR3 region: CASSPPKTGGTDTQYF. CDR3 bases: TGTGCCAGCTCACCACCGAAGACAGGGGGAACAGATACGCAGTATTTT.